This section outlines one T cell receptor (beta chain) sequence together with its context. This sample stems from a study of blood T cell repertoires in COVID-19. The protocol was immunoSEQ multiplex PCR, while the TCRdb copy is restricted to in-frame clones and leaves out a portion. The profile shows 150,000 to 200,000 clones, about 88% of them singletons. Material: peripheral blood. The receptor's source is a woman aged 25 to 39 with active or convalescent COVID-19.

The CDR3 nucleotides read TGTGCCAGTTACAGGTTCTCTGGAAACACCATATATTTT. This gives the protein CASYRFSGNTIYF. This chain joins TRBV28 and TRBJ1-3; D is perhaps TRBD1 (5 bases). Trimming left V 9 bases short and J 0 bases short, with 9 bases between. In germline, CDR1 is MDHEN, CDR2 SYDVKM. This CDR3 is 13 amino acids long.